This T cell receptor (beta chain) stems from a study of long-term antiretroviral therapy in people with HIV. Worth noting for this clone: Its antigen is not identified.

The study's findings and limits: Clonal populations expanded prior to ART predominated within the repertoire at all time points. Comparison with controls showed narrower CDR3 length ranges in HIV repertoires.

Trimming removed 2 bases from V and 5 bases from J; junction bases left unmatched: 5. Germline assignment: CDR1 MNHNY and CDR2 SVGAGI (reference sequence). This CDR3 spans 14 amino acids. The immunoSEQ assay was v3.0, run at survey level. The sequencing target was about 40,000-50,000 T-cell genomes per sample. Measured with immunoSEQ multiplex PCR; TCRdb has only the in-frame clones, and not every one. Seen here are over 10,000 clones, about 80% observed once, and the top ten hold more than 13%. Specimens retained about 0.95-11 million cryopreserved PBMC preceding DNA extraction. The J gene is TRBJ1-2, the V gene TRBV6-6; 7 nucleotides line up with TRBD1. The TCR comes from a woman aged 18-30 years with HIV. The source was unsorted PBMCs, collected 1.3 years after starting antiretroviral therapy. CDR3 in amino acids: CASSYDRDLYGYTF. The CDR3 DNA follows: TGTGCCAGCAGTTACGACAGGGACTTATATGGCTACACCTTC.